The 14 T cell receptor beta chains reported below all come from one sample, sequenced in a study of beta chain features in type 1 diabetes. The study, taken as a whole, reports: Shorter TCRB CDR3s, moderately but significantly so, marked every one of the four CD4+ subsets in Type 1 diabetes patients.

The isolated RNA, all of it, was reverse transcribed, so expressed TCRB transcripts were what got sequenced. Some clones are missing from TCRdb's copy, which holds only in-frame ones; the method was immunoSEQ multiplex PCR. Among 130,000 to 150,000 clones, 10% to 15% were seen once, and the ten largest hold less than 1.5%. Antigens for these TCRs are unknown. The sample comprised central memory CD4+ T cells from blood. Source of these receptors: a man aged 18 to 30 with type 1 diabetes.

The chain combines TRBV4-2 with TRBJ1-2, with TRBD1 matching over 10 bases. CDR1 and CDR2 (germline): LGHNA, YNFKEQ. The CDR3 consists of 12 residues. V shed 4 bases and J 8 bases; nucleotides not matched to a gene: 1. CDR3 loop: CASSRDRGGYTF. CDR3 bases: TGTGCCAGCAGCCGGGACAGGGGCGGCTACACCTTC.

The chain combines TRBV5-1 with TRBJ2-1, with D possibly matching TRBD1 (6 bases). With 0 bases removed from V and 2 bases from J, the gap between germline ends came to 9 bases. Germline V gene lookup returns CDR1 SGHRS and CDR2 YFSETQ. The CDR3 runs 15 residues. CDR3 nucleotide sequence: TGCGCCAGCAGCTTGGGGGGACAACCCTACAATGAGCAGTTCTTC. This gives the protein CASSLGGQPYNEQFF.

This sequence joins TRBV9 and TRBJ2-3; no firm D call. The CDR3 loop spans 15 amino acids. The germline gives CDR1 SGDLS, CDR2 YYNGEE. Deletions cut 3 bases from V and 6 bases from J, with 17 bases between. CDR3 DNA: TGTGCCAGCAGCGGAACGGTCACCTTGGACGATACGCAGTATTTT. This codes for CASSGTVTLDDTQYF.

This clone was seen a handful of times. The V gene is TRBV5-1, the J gene TRBJ2-3; maybe TRBD1 (6 bases). V lost 4 bases to trimming and J lost 0 bases, with 9 bases between them. The germline V gene has CDR1 SGHRS and CDR2 YFSETQ. This CDR3 comprises 14 residues. The CDR3 protein is CASSRQESTDTQYF. The CDR3 coding sequence is TGCGCCAGCAGCCGACAGGAAAGCACAGATACGCAGTATTTT.

In its sample, this clone was seen a few times. In nucleotides, the CDR3 is TGTGCCAGCAGCCGGGCCCAGGGAACTCAGCCCCAGCATTTT. Translating it yields CASSRAQGTQPQHF. This sequence joins TRBV28 and TRBJ1-5; D is possibly TRBD1 (5 bases). The CDR3 loop spans 14 amino acids. Germline CDR1 is MDHEN and CDR2 is SYDVKM. Trimming removed 6 bases from V and 6 bases from J, with 15 bases in between.

The V call is TRBV7-9, the J call TRBJ2-7, with a possible D match to TRBD1 (6 bases). The CDR3 sequence is 14 residues long. Per the germline V gene, CDR1 is SEHNR and CDR2 is FQNEAQ (reference sequence). Trimming cost V 2 bases and J 3 bases, with 11 bases left between them. The CDR3 nucleotides read TGTGCCAGCAGCTTATATGGACAGCTCTACGAGCAGTACTTC. Its protein is CASSLYGQLYEQYF.

The genes are TRBV7-7 and TRBJ2-1; 9 bases agree with TRBD2. There are 18 residues in the CDR3. Germline V gene lookup returns CDR1 SSHAT and CDR2 FNYEAQ (reference sequence). After removal of 1 base from V and 2 bases from J, the junction contained 9 bases not matched to a gene. This CDR3 is CASSLGPSGGQTYNEQFF. As DNA, the CDR3 is TGTGCCAGCAGCTTAGGGCCGAGCGGGGGGCAGACCTACAATGAGCAGTTCTTC.

This clone was seen a few times. The V gene is TRBV30, the J gene TRBJ2-2, with 7 bases fitting TRBD1. The CDR3 has 13 amino acids. V trimming: 2 bases; J trimming: 5 bases; junction bases outside the gene matches: 2. Per the germline V gene, CDR1 is GTSNPN and CDR2 is SVGIG (reference sequence). This CDR3 is CAWSKQGTGELFF. CDR3 DNA sequence: TGTGCCTGGAGTAAACAGGGGACCGGGGAGCTGTTTTTT. Together with reference TRBV30 and TRBJ2-2, the CDR3 gives the full variable domain: SQTIHQWPATLVQPVGSPLSLECTVEGTSNPNLYWYRQAAGRGLQLLFYSVGIGQISSEVPQNLSASRPQDRQFILSSKKLLLSDSGFYLCAWSKQGTGELFFGEGSRLTVL.

The gene calls are TRBV18 and TRBJ1-1; no definite D call. CDR3 length equals 13 residues. Germline V gives CDR1 KGHSH, CDR2 LQKENI. V was pared by 6 bases and J by 0 bases, with 8 bases between. CDR3 sequence: CASSQEVNTEAFF. The CDR3 DNA reads TGTGCCAGCTCTCAAGAGGTGAACACTGAAGCTTTCTTT.

This clone has only a few counts. The rearrangement uses TRBV5-6 and TRBJ2-3; 8 bases fit TRBD2. CDR1 and CDR2 (germline): SGHDT, YYEEEE. The CDR3 consists of 13 residues. The junction had 5 bases not matched to a gene; V was cut back by 9 bases and J by 2 bases. The CDR3 sequence is CATYGLATDTQYF. CDR3 sequence (DNA): TGTGCCACCTATGGACTAGCCACAGATACGCAGTATTTT. Full variable domain (missing parts from reference TRBV5-6 and TRBJ2-3): DAGVTQSPTHLIKTRGQQVTLRCSPKSGHDTVSWYQQALGQGPQFIFQYYEEEERQRGNFPDRFSGHQFPNYSSELNVNALLLGDSALYLCATYGLATDTQYFGPGTRLTVL.

J is TRBJ2-5 and V is TRBV11-3, with TRBD1 matching over 7 bases. CDR3 size: 13 residues. Trimming at V came to 5 bases and at J to 3 bases, leaving 3 bases not matched to a gene. Germline loops: CDR1 SGHNT, CDR2 YENEEA. The CDR3 reads CASSIGTEETQYF. The CDR3 DNA reads TGTGCCAGCAGCATCGGGACAGAAGAGACCCAGTACTTC. Looking up the rest from reference TRBV11-3 and TRBJ2-5 gives the full variable domain: EAGVVQSPRYKIIEKKQPVAFWCNPISGHNTLYWYLQNLGQGPELLIRYENEEAVDDSQLPKDRFSAERLKGVDSTLKIQPAELGDSAVYLCASSIGTEETQYFGPGTRLLVL.

This clone has more than one count but fewer than ten. This chain connects TRBV6-1 to TRBJ1-2, with TRBD1 matching over 7 bases. The CDR3 spans 13 residues. Trimming took 4 bases from V and 8 from J; bases not matched to a gene: 7. The V gene's germline CDR1 is MNHNS and CDR2 SASEGT. The CDR3 DNA follows: TGTGCCAGCAGTGTGAGACAGGGTGAAGGCTACACCTTC. Its translation is CASSVRQGEGYTF.

The V call is TRBV5-1, the J call TRBJ2-1; no firm D call. The CDR3 contains 13 residues. CDR1 and CDR2 (germline): SGHRS, YFSETQ. The V end was cut by 5 bases, the J end by 6 bases, with 12 bases between. CDR3 DNA sequence: TGCGCCAGCAGGGCAGATTGGGGCAATGAGCAGTTCTTC. Translation: CASRADWGNEQFF.

This sequence joins TRBV7-9 and TRBJ1-2; D call uncertain. V was pared by 4 bases and J by 8 bases, with 14 bases between. The CDR3 spans 13 residues. Germline values: CDR1 SEHNR, CDR2 FQNEAQ (reference sequence). CDR3 coding DNA: TGTGCCAGCAGCTCCTTCGGGGTTCAAGGCTACACCTTC. It specifies CASSSFGVQGYTF.